Described below is a single TCR beta chain sequence and its context. What it binds is unknown. This sample stems from a study of CD8 T cells in Susac syndrome. Overall study context: Sequenced Susac syndrome patients included roughly six with clinically active disease and eight in remission. Study-level results: Total CD8+ repertoires held around 16 Susac-specific public clones, while CD8+ TEMRA repertoires held 5 or 6.

Reverse transcription used about 0.5 to 1 ug RNA and random hexamers. In TCRdb, the immunoSEQ multiplex PCR reads were re-called with MiXCR into one record per CDR3 protein. Of tens of thousands of distinct CDR3 sequences in the sample, roughly 96% were seen once. The CDR3 runs 15 residues. The V segment lost 6 bases and the J segment 5 bases; nucleotides outside the gene matches: 6. CDR1 and CDR2 from the germline V gene are MNHNY and SVGAGI (reference sequence). This sequence joins TRBV6-6 and TRBJ2-3, with 12 bases that match TRBD2. Sequenced sample: CD8+ T cells from PBMCs. This TCR came from a human donor with Susac syndrome. The CDR3 nucleotides are TGTGCCAGCAGAGGACTAGCGGGGCTCGGAGATACGCAGTATTTT. This sequence encodes CASRGLAGLGDTQYF.